Following are 7 T cell receptor beta chains from one sample sequenced in a study of cytomegalovirus exposure and HLA in healthy donors. With 60 Vbeta and 13 Jbeta primers, the PCR was carried out. Sequencing was performed with immunoSEQ multiplex PCR; in TCRdb, only in-frame clones are kept and a portion is missing. The repertoire holds 150,000 to 200,000 clones, with 75% as singletons. Sequencing was carried out using PBMCs. The receptor source for this set is a woman aged 45 to 65 in good health and CMV-seropositive.

V is TRBV10-1 and J is TRBJ2-7; TRBD2 aligns across 10 bases. Germline-derived CDR1 and CDR2 are WNHNN and SYGVQD (reference sequence). The CDR3 has 14 residues. After removal of 4 bases from V and 2 bases from J, the junction contained 2 bases not matched to a gene. CDR3 DNA: TGCGCCAGCAGTGCTAGCGGGGGCCCCTACGAGCAGTACTTC. It codes for CASSASGGPYEQYF.

The chain joins TRBV18 to TRBJ1-2; D perhaps matches TRBD1 (6 bases). The CDR3 has 12 amino acids. The germline gives CDR1 KGHSH, CDR2 LQKENI. The V and J ends lost 3 bases and 7 bases respectively, with 9 bases between them. Written as DNA, the CDR3 is TGTGCCAGCTCACCCGGACAGCGTGGCTACACCTTC. It translates to CASSPGQRGYTF.

Concerning this clone itself: This sample includes further DNA sequences coding for the same CDR3. J is TRBJ1-2 and V is TRBV2; 7 positions agree with TRBD1. This CDR3 comprises 14 residues. The germline V gene has CDR1 SNHLY and CDR2 FYNNEI. V lost 6 bases and J lost 2; bases outside the gene matches: 6. As DNA, the CDR3 is TGTGCCAGCAGGGGGGGACAGCAAAACTATGGCTACACCTTC. Residues: CASRGGQQNYGYTF.

V and J are TRBV6-1 and TRBJ1-1; D call uncertain. Trimming took off 5 bases at V and 1 base at J, with 8 bases between the two ends. From germline, CDR1 is MNHNS and CDR2 SASEGT. The CDR3 covers 13 residues. For the CDR3, the DNA is TGTGCCAGCAGTCCCCGGGGGAACACTGAAGCTTTCTTT. Translated: CASSPRGNTEAFF.

The chain carries TRBV7-6 and TRBJ2-5; D gene ambiguous. Germline V lookup: CDR1 SGHVS, CDR2 FNYEAQ. This CDR3 is 12 amino acids long. The V end lost 5 bases, the J end lost 0 bases, and 4 bases lay between the germline ends. The CDR3 region has the DNA TGTGCCAGCAGCCTGTACCAAGAGACCCAGTACTTC. This gives the protein CASSLYQETQYF. Full variable domain (remainder filled in from reference TRBV7-6 and TRBJ2-5): GAGVSQSPRYKVTKRGQDVALRCDPISGHVSLYWYRQALGQGPEFLTYFNYEAQQDKSGLPNDRFSAERPEGSISTLTIQRTEQRDSAMYRCASSLYQETQYFGPGTRLLVL.

The chain uses TRBV2 and TRBJ1-2; 7 bases are shared with TRBD1. Losses at the gene ends were 8 bases for V and 3 bases for J; bases not matched to a gene: 6. Looked up from germline, CDR1 is SNHLY and CDR2 is FYNNEI. CDR3 size: 13 residues. This chain's CDR3 is CASEGTEDYGYTF. Written as DNA, the CDR3 is TGTGCCAGCGAGGGGACAGAAGACTATGGCTACACCTTC.

Only a few counts were recorded for this clone. The gene calls are TRBV5-6 and TRBJ2-7; 10 bases map to TRBD1. V was clipped by 0 bases and J by 5 bases; unmatched bases: 2. Germline-derived CDR1 and CDR2 are SGHDT and YYEEEE. There are 14 residues in the CDR3. CDR3 amino acids: CASSLGQGADEQYF. DNA for the CDR3: TGTGCCAGCAGCTTGGGACAGGGGGCGGACGAGCAGTACTTC.